The text below deals with one TCR beta chain. The repertoire was sequenced with immunoSEQ multiplex PCR; TCRdb's copy has only in-frame clones and lacks some. This table has approximately 150,000 clones, 90% to 95% appearing once. CDR3 length equals 16 residues. V dropped 3 bases and J dropped 1; count of bases not matched to a gene: 9. These data belong to a study of control samples from healthy donors and cancer patients. The V call is TRBV5-3, the J call TRBJ1-2; 7 bases match TRBD1. TRBV5-3 is an open reading frame whose function is uncertain. The source of this sequence is a woman between 18 and 29 years old in good health. What was sequenced was blood. CDR3 residues: CARSYGQARLNYGYTF. The CDR3 bases are TGTGCCAGAAGCTACGGACAGGCAAGACTTAACTATGGCTACACCTTC.